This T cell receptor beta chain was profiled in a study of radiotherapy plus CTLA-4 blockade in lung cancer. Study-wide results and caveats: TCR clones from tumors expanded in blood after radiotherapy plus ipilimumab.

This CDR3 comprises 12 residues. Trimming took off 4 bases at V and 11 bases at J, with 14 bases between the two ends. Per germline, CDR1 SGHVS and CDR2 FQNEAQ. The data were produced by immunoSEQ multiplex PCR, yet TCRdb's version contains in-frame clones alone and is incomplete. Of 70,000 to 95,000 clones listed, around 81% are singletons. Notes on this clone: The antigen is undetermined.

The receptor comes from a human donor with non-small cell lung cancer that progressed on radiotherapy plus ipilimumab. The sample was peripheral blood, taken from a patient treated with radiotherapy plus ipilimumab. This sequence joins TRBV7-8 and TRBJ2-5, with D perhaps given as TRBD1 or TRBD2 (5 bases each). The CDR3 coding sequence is TGTGCCAGCAGCTGGGGACGGGCAGAGCAGTACTTC. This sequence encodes CASSWGRAEQYF.